This T cell receptor beta chain was identified during a study of CD8+ T cells in alopecia areata. Looking at the study overall: It was 6 to 18 months of tofacitinib, and then there were 6 months off drug.

This CDR3 spans 15 amino acids. The V gene lost 5 bases and the J gene lost 0 bases, with 12 bases spanning the gap. The germline V gene has CDR1 SGHKS and CDR2 YYEKEE (reference sequence). Reverse transcription of extracted RNA yielded cDNA, which provided the sequencing template. The assay was immunoSEQ multiplex PCR, and TCRdb's table has in-frame clones only and misses some. The table has around 140,000 clones, 45% to 60% seen once; the top ten hold around 1%. This TCR derives from a human donor with alopecia areata. This chain connects TRBV5-5 to TRBJ1-5; the D gene is possibly TRBD1 (5 bases). The sequenced sample was CD4+ T cells sorted from blood, obtained at week 0. CDR3 bases: TGTGCCAGCAGTCTGAAGACAGATAGCAATCAGCCCCAGCATTTT. Residues: CASSLKTDSNQPQHF.